One T cell receptor beta chain is described in this entry. The sample is drawn from a study of blood T cell repertoires in COVID-19. CDR3 size: 14 residues. Germline values: CDR1 MNHEY, CDR2 SVGAGI. Trimming pared 8 bases from V and 8 bases from J, leaving 18 bases between. Libraries were prepared by immunoSEQ multiplex PCR; TCRdb keeps only in-frame clonotypes and omits some of them. Of 250,000 to 350,000 clones listed, almost 90% are singletons. This receptor was identified in a woman in her twenties or thirties with COVID-19, enrolled during active disease. Sequenced input: peripheral blood. The chain uses TRBV6-5 and TRBJ1-4; the D gene is possibly TRBD1 (6 bases). CDR3 sequence reads: CASVSRDINEKLFF. CDR3 in DNA: TGTGCCAGCGTTTCCCGGGACATTAACGAAAAACTGTTTTTT.